This paragraph reports one T cell receptor beta chain. Its antigen is not yet known. An end of the junction differs from the germline gene, which may be a read error. This sample stems from a study of shared T cell receptors in the human thymus (dated by TCRdb to 2020 to 2022). With respect to the entire study: The study examined how self-reactive, shared T-cell receptor alpha chains are generated in the human thymus.

Libraries came from the immunoSEQ multiplex PCR assay. Drawn from immuneACCESS, this table holds only the in-frame rearrangements with V and J called that TCRdb kept. Clones are partly lost; checked studies trace under half to an unresolved V gene and leave the rest unexplained. The sample table records hundreds of thousands of clones; about 84% of these occur just once. The biggest ten clones account for more than 0.01% of the sample. Including the terminal cysteine and phenylalanine, the CDR3 comprises 17 residues. Just the 51-base CDR3 DNA is kept, in frame starting at base 1. CDR1 SGHNT and CDR2 YENEEA are derived from the germline V gene. The sample was also reused in another study, on human thymus T cells. As the second publication notes: Donors were immunologically healthy infants undergoing open corrective cardiac surgery for congenital heart defects in Finland. Thymus tissue was collected as surgical resects that were removed during corrective cardiac surgery. Both the thymic and the peripheral blood repertoires appeared to show biased V and J gene segment usage. Highly overlapping thymic TCR repertoires among unrelated individuals were reported in the related research. The study characterized TCR alpha and beta repertoires from roughly eight infant thymus samples and four related peripheral blood samples. The infant donors were about 6 to 244 days old, and the cohort included roughly six males and a couple of females. Thymocytes were mechanically released from the tissue and were stored as pellets of about 9.5-33 million cells at -70 degrees C. A QIAsymphony instrument was used to extract genomic DNA from the frozen cell pellets. Using the immunoSEQ multiplex PCR assay, the TCRB and TCRAD loci were amplified from a standardized quantity of quality-controlled genomic DNA. Amplicons spanned the V(D)J region at a length sufficient to cover the CDR3 and identify V and J genes. Amplicon sequencing was performed on an Illumina platform through the commercial immunoSEQ service. Primer bias and sequencing errors were corrected using previously described methods, and TCRAD and TCRB definitions followed the IMGT database. Repertoires were analysed with immunoSEQ Analyzer 3.0 and VDJTools, covering basic statistics, V/J segment usage, diversity estimates, rarefaction and pairwise overlap. To estimate diversity, the Chao1, ChaoE, Efron-Thisted, Shannon and inverse Simpson indices were applied, and diversity was also estimated on datasets down-sampled to the smallest sample. Repertoire overlap was determined by strict matching of CDR3 nucleotide sequence, V gene and J gene, and Jaccard-based multidimensional scaling clustering was applied. On average, roughly 810,000 unique TCRB clonotypes were obtained from thymus samples, compared with about 84,000 from blood samples.

The source of this sequence is a boy in the first two years of life with a congenital heart defect. Donor details come from another sample of the same person, matched by shared clones. The sequence joins TRBV11-3 to TRBJ1-5, with TRBD1 matching 10 junction bases. Specimen: thymocytes. DNA sequence: TGTGCCAGCAGCTTAGTACCGGGACAGGGGCCGTATCAACCCCAGCATTTT. Its amino acids are CASSLVPGQGPYQPQHF.